Listed here are 21 T cell receptor beta chains from one sample, sequenced in a study of post-analysis software for immune sequencing data. Tagging with unique molecular identifiers was a feature of the TCR beta cDNA libraries. MiXCR, run by TCRdb on the PCR reads, gives a single entry per CDR3 protein. The repertoire holds roughly 730,000 distinct CDR3 sequences, with approximately 30% as singletons. No antigens are known for them. Study-wide results and caveats: There were five or six TRBV segments more frequent in patients than controls, and TRBV5-6, TRBV5-1 and TRBV20-1 were among them.

Sequenced material: blood. These receptors all stem from a girl aged 10-17 years with multiple sclerosis.

V gene TRBV9 combines with J gene TRBJ2-1; 7 bases are shared with TRBD2. V gave up 3 bases and J gave up 2 bases; unmatched junction bases: 5. CDR3 size: 15 residues. CDR1 is SGDLS and CDR2 is YYNGEE in the germline V gene. The CDR3 is CASSGSTSAYNEQFF. The CDR3 nucleotides are TGTGCCAGCAGCGGAAGCACTAGCGCCTACAATGAGCAGTTCTTC.

The chain joins TRBV20-1 to TRBJ2-6; D unclear. Germline values: CDR1 DFQATT, CDR2 SNEGSKA (reference sequence). Between the trimmed V and J ends, which lost 3 bases and 4 bases, there was a span of 4 bases. CDR3 length: 12 residues. CDR3: CSASHGANVLTF. Here the CDR3 DNA reads TGCAGTGCTAGCCACGGGGCCAACGTCCTGACTTTC.

The V call is TRBV20-1, the J call TRBJ2-1; no clear D gene. V lost 3 bases and J 2 bases, leaving 14 bases between the germline ends. Germline CDR1 is DFQATT and CDR2 is SNEGSKA (reference sequence). The CDR3 length is 15 residues. The CDR3 bases are TGCAGTGCTAGGGTCGGCGGCAAGGCCTACAATGAGCAGTTCTTC. It translates to CSARVGGKAYNEQFF.

The chain links TRBV5-1 to TRBJ2-3; a weak D match, TRBD2 (6 bases). The germline gives CDR1 SGHRS, CDR2 YFSETQ. Deletions cut 7 bases from V and 4 bases from J, with 22 bases between. The CDR3 loop spans 16 amino acids. The chain's CDR3 is CASSPARELRADTQYF. CDR3 DNA sequence: TGCGCCAGCTCGCCGGCCCGGGAGCTCCGTGCAGATACGCAGTATTTT.

This rearrangement joins TRBV24-1 to TRBJ2-1, with 7 bases lining up with TRBD2. Germline V gene lookup returns CDR1 KGHDR and CDR2 SFDVKD. Trimming at V came to 10 bases and at J to 7 bases, leaving 3 bases not matched to a gene. The CDR3 has 11 residues. The CDR3 sequence: CATSAGNEQFF. The CDR3 nucleotides read TGTGCCACATCAGCGGGGAATGAGCAGTTCTTC.

The chain recombines TRBV15 with TRBJ2-3; D perhaps matches TRBD1 (6 bases). Germline V CDR1 and CDR2: LNHNV, YYDKDF (reference sequence). V lost 1 base and J lost 3, with 14 bases in between. The CDR3 has 16 residues. The CDR3 nucleotides read TGTGCCACCAGCAGAGGCAGGGGATCGGCGACAGATACGCAGTATTTT. It codes for CATSRGRGSATDTQYF. Together with reference TRBV15 and TRBJ2-3, the CDR3 gives the full variable domain: DAMVIQNPRYQVTQFGKPVTLSCSQTLNHNVMYWYQQKSSQAPKLLFHYYDKDFNNEADTPDNFQSRRPNTSFCFLDIRSPGLGDTAMYLCATSRGRGSATDTQYFGPGTRLTVL.

This clonotype appeared a few times. The gene calls are TRBV4-1 and TRBJ1-5, with D uncertain. V lost 4 bases, J lost 4 bases, and 14 bases lay in between. The CDR3 loop spans 15 amino acids. Germline CDR1 MGHRA, CDR2 YSYEKL. The CDR3 reads CASSREELGNQPQHF. DNA for the CDR3: TGCGCCAGCAGCCGCGAGGAGCTAGGGAATCAGCCCCAGCATTTT.

V is TRBV3-1 and J is TRBJ2-7; possibly TRBD2 for D (6 bases). Germline V gives CDR1 LGHDT, CDR2 YNNKEL (reference sequence). With 1 base removed from V and 3 bases from J, the gap between germline ends came to 16 bases. This CDR3 region has 16 residues. The CDR3 region has the DNA TGTGCCAGCAGCCAAGGGAGGGCCCGAGTTAGCTACGAGCAGTACTTC. This codes for CASSQGRARVSYEQYF.

This clonotype was seen more than once but under ten times. The chain has TRBV7-2 and TRBJ2-3, with 8 bases fitting TRBD1. The length of the CDR3 is 18 residues. Germline CDR1 and CDR2: SGHTA and FQGNSA. Germline trimming cut 5 bases from V and 6 bases from J; bases unmatched to any gene: 19. CDR3 DNA sequence: TGTGCCAGCAGCCCACGACCGGGGGCAGGGGGCGCGAGGGATACGCAGTATTTT. It codes for CASSPRPGAGGARDTQYF.

CDR3 residues: CASSESTGLASYEQYF. The CDR3 coding sequence is TGTGCCAGCAGTGAATCAACAGGACTGGCGTCCTACGAGCAGTACTTC. The chain employs TRBV6-1 and TRBJ2-7; D may match TRBD1 or TRBD2 (5 bases each). The CDR3 sequence is 16 residues long. Germline V lookup: CDR1 MNHNS, CDR2 SASEGT. V lost 2 bases and J lost 1, with 15 bases in between.

The rearrangement links TRBV10-1 to TRBJ2-5; D is unclear. The CDR3 length is 14 residues. The V end was cut by 0 bases, the J end by 2 bases, with 7 bases between. Germline V gene lookup returns CDR1 WNHNN and CDR2 SYGVQD (reference sequence). This chain's CDR3 is CASSESTLQETQYF. DNA for the CDR3: TGCGCCAGCAGTGAGTCGACCCTGCAAGAGACCCAGTACTTC.

This clonotype was observed at least ten times. CDR3 residues: CASSYAEIGPEQYF. The CDR3 DNA reads as TGTGCCAGCAGTTACGCTGAGATTGGCCCCGAGCAGTACTTC. This chain links TRBV6-5 with TRBJ2-7; D gene unclear. CDR3 size: 14 residues. Trimming left V 2 bases short and J 6 bases short, with 14 bases between. Germline assignment: CDR1 MNHEY and CDR2 SVGAGI.

This rearrangement joins TRBV29-1 to TRBJ2-7; D might be TRBD2 (6 bases). CDR3 length: 14 residues. Trimming took 4 bases from V and 0 from J, leaving 13 bases between them. In germline, CDR1 is SQVTM, CDR2 ANQGSEA. The CDR3 loop reads CSVAGERSSYEQYF. The CDR3 DNA is TGCAGCGTTGCGGGAGAACGTAGCTCCTACGAGCAGTACTTC.

This clonotype has only a few counts. The chain recombines TRBV20-1 with TRBJ2-3, with a weak D call TRBD2 (5 bases). V lost 7 bases, J lost 4 bases, and 9 bases lay in between. The CDR3 spans 11 residues. The germline CDR1 and CDR2 sequences are DFQATT and SNEGSKA (reference sequence). CDR3 residues: CSVLEPDTQYF. The CDR3 DNA follows: TGCAGTGTACTAGAACCAGATACGCAGTATTTT.

This clonotype appeared many times. The chain couples TRBV29-1 to TRBJ2-3, with TRBD2 identical over 13 bases. This CDR3 has 15 residues. After removal of 4 bases from V and 4 bases from J, the junction contained 5 bases not matched to a gene. Germline V lookup: CDR1 SQVTM, CDR2 ANQGSEA. CDR3 in DNA: TGCAGCGTTGTTTTCGGACTAGCGGGAGCAGATACGCAGTATTTT. It yields the protein CSVVFGLAGADTQYF.

J is TRBJ2-5 and V is TRBV20-1, with D perhaps matching TRBD2 (6 bases). The V end was cut by 1 base, the J end by 11 bases, with 11 bases between. Germline CDR1 is DFQATT and CDR2 is SNEGSKA (reference sequence). This CDR3 spans 11 amino acids. The CDR3 spells CSARAGVEQYF. The CDR3 DNA reads as TGCAGTGCTAGAGCGGGGGTTGAGCAGTACTTC.

This clonotype was found once. The genes are TRBV29-1 and TRBJ2-1; possibly TRBD1 for D (6 bases). The CDR3 has 12 residues. Germline loops: CDR1 SQVTM, CDR2 ANQGSEA. Trimming removed 4 bases at V and 6 bases at J, with 10 bases between. This chain's CDR3 is CSVALGANEQFF. CDR3 DNA sequence: TGCAGCGTTGCCCTGGGGGCCAATGAGCAGTTCTTC.

A single count supports this clonotype. The CDR3 protein is CASKRTAGTDTQYF. For the CDR3, the DNA is TGTGCCAGCAAGAGGACAGCTGGCACAGATACGCAGTATTTT. The gene calls are TRBV7-8 and TRBJ2-3; D is perhaps TRBD1 (6 bases). The germline V gene has CDR1 SGHVS and CDR2 FQNEAQ. The CDR3 is 14 residues long. Deletions cut 7 bases from V and 1 base from J, with 12 bases between.

V is TRBV5-1 and J is TRBJ2-5, with a weak D call TRBD1 (6 bases). Trimming pared 2 bases from V and 5 bases from J, leaving 19 bases between. This CDR3 has 16 residues. The germline gives CDR1 SGHRS, CDR2 YFSETQ. The CDR3 DNA reads as TGCGCCAGCAGCTTTTCGAACAGGGCATTCCTCGAGACCCAGTACTTC. Amino acid sequence: CASSFSNRAFLETQYF.

This clonotype was detected only a few times. The chain combines TRBV20-1 with TRBJ2-7; 9 bases fit TRBD2. Looked up from germline, CDR1 is DFQATT and CDR2 is SNEGSKA (reference sequence). The V segment lost 3 bases and the J segment 3 bases; nucleotides outside the gene matches: 3. The length of the CDR3 is 13 residues. The CDR3 reads CSASLAGLYEQYF. The CDR3 DNA follows: TGCAGTGCTAGTCTAGCGGGACTCTACGAGCAGTACTTC.

The chain links TRBV4-1 to TRBJ2-5; D is perhaps TRBD1 or TRBD2 (5 bases each). V lost 0 bases to trimming and J lost 3 bases, with 14 bases between them. The germline CDR1 and CDR2 sequences are MGHRA and YSYEKL. The CDR3 is 16 residues long. The CDR3 spells CASSQDGARTKETQYF. CDR3 bases: TGCGCCAGCAGCCAAGACGGGGCGAGGACAAAAGAGACCCAGTACTTC.